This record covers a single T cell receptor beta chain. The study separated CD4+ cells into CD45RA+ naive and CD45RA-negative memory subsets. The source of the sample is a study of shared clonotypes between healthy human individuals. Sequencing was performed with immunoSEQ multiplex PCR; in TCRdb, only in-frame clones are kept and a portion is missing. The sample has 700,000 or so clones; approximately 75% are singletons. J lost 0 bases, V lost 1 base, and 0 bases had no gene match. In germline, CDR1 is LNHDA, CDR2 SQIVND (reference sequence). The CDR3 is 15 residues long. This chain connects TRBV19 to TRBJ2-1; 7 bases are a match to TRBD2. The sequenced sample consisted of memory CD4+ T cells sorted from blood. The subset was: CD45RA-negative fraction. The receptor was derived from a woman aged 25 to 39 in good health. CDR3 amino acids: CASSIASGSYNEQFF. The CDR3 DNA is TGTGCCAGTAGTATAGCTAGCGGCTCCTACAATGAGCAGTTCTTC.